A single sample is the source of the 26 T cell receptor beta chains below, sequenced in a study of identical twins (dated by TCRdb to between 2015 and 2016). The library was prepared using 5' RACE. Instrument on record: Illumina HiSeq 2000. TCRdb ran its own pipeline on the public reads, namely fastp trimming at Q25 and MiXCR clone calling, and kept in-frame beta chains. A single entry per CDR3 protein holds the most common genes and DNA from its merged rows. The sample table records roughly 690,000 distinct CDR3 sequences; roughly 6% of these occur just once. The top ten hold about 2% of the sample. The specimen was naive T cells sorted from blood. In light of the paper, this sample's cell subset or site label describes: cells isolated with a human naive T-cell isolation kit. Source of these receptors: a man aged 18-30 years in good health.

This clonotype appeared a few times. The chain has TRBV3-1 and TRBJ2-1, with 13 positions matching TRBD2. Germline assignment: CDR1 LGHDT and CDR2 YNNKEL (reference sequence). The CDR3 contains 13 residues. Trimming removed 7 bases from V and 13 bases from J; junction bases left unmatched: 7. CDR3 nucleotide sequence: TGTGCCAGCAACGAGGGACTAGCGGGACCTCAGTTCTTC. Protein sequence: CASNEGLAGPQFF.

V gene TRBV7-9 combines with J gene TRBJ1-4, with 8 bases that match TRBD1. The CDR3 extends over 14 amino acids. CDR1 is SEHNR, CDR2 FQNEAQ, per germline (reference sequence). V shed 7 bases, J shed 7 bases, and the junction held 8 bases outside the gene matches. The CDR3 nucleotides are TGTGCCAGCACCAAACCGGGACAGGTTGAAAAACTGTTTTTT. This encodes CASTKPGQVEKLFF.

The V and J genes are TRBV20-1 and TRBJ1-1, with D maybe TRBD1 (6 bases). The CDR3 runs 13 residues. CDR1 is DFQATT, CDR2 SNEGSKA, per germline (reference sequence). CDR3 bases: TGCATGGGCGGTGGGGGGCAGTACACTGAAGCTTTCTTT. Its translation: CMGGGGQYTEAFF.

DNA of the CDR3: TGTGCCAGCAGCTTAAGATTCTCATACGAGCAGTACGTC. It encodes CASSLRFSYEQYV. The J gene is TRBJ2-7, the V gene TRBV11-2; D unclear. Trimming took 2 bases from V and 4 from J, leaving 9 bases between them. The CDR3 runs 13 residues. CDR1 and CDR2 (germline): SGHAT, FQNNGV.

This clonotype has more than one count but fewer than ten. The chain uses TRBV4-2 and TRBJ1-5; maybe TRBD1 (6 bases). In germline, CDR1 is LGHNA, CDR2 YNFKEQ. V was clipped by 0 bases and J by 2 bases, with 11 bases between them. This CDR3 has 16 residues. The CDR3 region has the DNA TGTGCCAGCAGCCAAGAAGGGCACAGGGGCAATCAGCCCCAGCATTTT. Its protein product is CASSQEGHRGNQPQHF.

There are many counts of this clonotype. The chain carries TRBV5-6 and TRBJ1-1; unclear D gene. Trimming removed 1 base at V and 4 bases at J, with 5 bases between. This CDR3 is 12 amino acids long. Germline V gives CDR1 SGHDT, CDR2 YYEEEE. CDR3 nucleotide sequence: TGTGCCAGCAGCTTGTCTCCCACTGAAGCTTTCTTT. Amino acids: CASSLSPTEAFF.

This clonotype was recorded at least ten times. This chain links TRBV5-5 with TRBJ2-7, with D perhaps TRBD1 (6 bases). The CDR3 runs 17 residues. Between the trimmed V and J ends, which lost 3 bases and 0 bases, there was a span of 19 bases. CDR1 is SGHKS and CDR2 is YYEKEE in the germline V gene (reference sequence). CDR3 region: CASSSDLLDRSSYEQYV. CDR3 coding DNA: TGTGCCAGCAGCTCAGATCTCCTGGACAGAAGCTCCTACGAGCAGTACGTC.

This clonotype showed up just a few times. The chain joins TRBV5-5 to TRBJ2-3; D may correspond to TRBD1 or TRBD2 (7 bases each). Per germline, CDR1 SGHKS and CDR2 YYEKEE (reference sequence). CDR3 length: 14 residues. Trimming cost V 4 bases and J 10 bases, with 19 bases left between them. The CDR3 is CASSDETGREPQYF. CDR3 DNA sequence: TGTGCCAGCAGCGATGAGACAGGGAGGGAGCCGCAGTATTTT.

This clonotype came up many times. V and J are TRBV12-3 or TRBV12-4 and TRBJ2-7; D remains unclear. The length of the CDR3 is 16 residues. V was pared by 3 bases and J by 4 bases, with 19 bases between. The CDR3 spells CASSFGPSPGLYEQYF. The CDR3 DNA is TGTGCCAGCAGTTTTGGGCCATCGCCAGGTCTTTACGAGCAGTACTTC.

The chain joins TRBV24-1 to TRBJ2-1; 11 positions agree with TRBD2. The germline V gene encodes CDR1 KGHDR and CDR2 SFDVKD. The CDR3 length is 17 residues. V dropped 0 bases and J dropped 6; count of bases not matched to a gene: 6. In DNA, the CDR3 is TGTGCCACCAGTGATTTGACTAGCGGGAGTATGGGCAATGAGCAGTTCTTC. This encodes CATSDLTSGSMGNEQFF.

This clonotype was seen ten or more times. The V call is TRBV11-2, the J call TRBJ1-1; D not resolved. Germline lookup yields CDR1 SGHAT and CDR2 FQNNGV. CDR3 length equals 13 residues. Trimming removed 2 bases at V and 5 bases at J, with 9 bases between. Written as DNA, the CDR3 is TGTGCCAGCAGCTTAAACAGCCGGACTGAAGCTTTCTTT. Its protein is CASSLNSRTEAFF.

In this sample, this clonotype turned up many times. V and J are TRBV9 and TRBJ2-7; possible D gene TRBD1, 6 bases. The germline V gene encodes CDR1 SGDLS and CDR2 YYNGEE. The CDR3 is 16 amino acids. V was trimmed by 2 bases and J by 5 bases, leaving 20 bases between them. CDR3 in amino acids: CASSVTWGPERDEQYF. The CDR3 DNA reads TGTGCCAGCAGCGTCACCTGGGGGCCCGAGAGAGACGAGCAGTACTTC. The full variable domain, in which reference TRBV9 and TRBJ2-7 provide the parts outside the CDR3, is DSGVTQTPKHLITATGQRVTLRCSPRSGDLSVYWYQQSLDQGLQFLIQYYNGEERAKGNILERFSAQQFPDLHSELNLSSLELGDSALYFCASSVTWGPERDEQYFGPGTRLTVT.

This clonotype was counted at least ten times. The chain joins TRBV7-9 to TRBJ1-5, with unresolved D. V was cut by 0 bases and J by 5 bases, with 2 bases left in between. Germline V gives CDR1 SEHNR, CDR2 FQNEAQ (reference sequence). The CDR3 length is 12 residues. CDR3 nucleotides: TGTGCCAGCAGCTTAGCCGATCAGCCCCAGCATTTT. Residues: CASSLADQPQHF.

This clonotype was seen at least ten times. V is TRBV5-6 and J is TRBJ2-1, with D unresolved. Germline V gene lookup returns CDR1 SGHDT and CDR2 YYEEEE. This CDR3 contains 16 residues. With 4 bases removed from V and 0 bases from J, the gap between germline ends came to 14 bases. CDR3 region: CASSLVVTLSYNEQFF. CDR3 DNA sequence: TGTGCCAGCAGCCTCGTCGTCACTCTCTCCTACAATGAGCAGTTCTTC.

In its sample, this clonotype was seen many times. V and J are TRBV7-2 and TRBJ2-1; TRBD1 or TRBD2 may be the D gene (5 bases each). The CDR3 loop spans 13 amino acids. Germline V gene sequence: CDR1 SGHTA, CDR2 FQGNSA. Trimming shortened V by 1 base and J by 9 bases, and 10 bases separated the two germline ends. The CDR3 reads CASSLDHGGEQFF. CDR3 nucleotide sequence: TGTGCCAGCAGCTTAGATCATGGGGGTGAGCAGTTCTTC. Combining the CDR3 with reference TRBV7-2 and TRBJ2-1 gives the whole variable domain GAGVSQSPSNKVTEKGKDVELRCDPISGHTALYWYRQSLGQGLEFLIYFQGNSAPDKSGLPSDRFSAERTGGSVSTLTIQRTQQEDSAVYLCASSLDHGGEQFFGPGTRLTVL.

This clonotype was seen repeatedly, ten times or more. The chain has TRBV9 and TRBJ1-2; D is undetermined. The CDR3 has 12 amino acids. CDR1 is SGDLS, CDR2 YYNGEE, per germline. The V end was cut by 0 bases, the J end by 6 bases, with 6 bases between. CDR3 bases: TGTGCCAGCAGCGTAGAGTTCGATGGCTACACCTTC. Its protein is CASSVEFDGYTF.

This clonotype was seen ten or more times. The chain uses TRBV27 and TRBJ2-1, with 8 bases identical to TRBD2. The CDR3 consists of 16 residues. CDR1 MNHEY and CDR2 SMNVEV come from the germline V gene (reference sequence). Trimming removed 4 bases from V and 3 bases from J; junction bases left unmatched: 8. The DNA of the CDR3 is TGTGCCAGCAGTTCCCCTGGCGGGAGGTACTACAATGAGCAGTTCTTC. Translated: CASSSPGGRYYNEQFF.

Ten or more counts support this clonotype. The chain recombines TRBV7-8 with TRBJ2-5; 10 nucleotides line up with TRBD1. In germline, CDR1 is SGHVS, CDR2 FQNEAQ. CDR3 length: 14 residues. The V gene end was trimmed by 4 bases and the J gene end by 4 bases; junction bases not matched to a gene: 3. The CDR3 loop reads CASSSRDRGETQYF. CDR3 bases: TGTGCCAGCAGCTCGCGGGACAGGGGAGAGACCCAGTACTTC.

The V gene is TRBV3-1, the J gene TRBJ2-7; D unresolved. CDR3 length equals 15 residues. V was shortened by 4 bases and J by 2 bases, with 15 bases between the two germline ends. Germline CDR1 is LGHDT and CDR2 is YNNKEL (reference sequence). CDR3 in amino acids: CASSLSPSDTYEQYV. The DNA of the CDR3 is TGTGCCAGCAGCCTGAGCCCCTCCGACACCTACGAGCAGTACGTC.

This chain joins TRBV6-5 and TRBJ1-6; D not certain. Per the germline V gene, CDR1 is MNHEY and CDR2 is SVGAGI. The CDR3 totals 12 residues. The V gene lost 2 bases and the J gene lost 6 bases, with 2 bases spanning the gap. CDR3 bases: TGTGCCAGCAGTTACCCTAATTCACCCCTCCACTTT. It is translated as CASSYPNSPLHF.

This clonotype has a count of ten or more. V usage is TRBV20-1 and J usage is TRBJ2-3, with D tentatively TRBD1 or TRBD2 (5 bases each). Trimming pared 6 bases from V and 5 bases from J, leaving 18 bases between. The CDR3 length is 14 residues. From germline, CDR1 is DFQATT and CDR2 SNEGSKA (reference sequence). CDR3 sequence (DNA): TGCAGTGCGGATCCGGGACCCTCACGAGATACGCAGTATTTT. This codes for CSADPGPSRDTQYF.

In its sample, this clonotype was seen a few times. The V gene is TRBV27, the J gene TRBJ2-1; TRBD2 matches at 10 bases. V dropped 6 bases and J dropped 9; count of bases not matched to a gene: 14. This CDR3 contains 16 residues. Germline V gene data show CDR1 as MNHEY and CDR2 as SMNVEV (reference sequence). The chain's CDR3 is CASSHSLLAGVGEQFF. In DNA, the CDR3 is TGTGCCAGCAGCCACTCCCTCCTAGCGGGAGTAGGTGAGCAGTTCTTC.

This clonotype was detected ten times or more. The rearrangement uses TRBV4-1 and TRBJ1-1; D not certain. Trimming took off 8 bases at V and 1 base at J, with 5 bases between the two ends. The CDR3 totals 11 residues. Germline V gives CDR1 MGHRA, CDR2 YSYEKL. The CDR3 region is CASQQNTEAFF. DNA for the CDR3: TGCGCCAGCCAGCAGAACACTGAAGCTTTCTTT.

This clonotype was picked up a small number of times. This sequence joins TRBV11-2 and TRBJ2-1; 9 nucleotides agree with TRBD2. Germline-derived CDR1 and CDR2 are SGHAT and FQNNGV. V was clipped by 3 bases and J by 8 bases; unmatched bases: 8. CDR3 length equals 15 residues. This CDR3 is CASSLALSGRYEQFF. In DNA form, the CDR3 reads TGTGCCAGCAGCTTGGCATTGAGCGGGAGGTATGAGCAGTTCTTC.

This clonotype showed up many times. CDR3 loop: CASSLFWDDEKLFF. The CDR3 DNA follows: TGCGCCAGCAGCTTGTTTTGGGATGATGAAAAACTGTTTTTT. This rearrangement joins TRBV5-1 to TRBJ1-4; D gene uncertain. Trimming left V 1 base short and J 6 bases short, with 10 bases between. The germline gives CDR1 SGHRS, CDR2 YFSETQ. This CDR3 region has 14 residues. The complete variable domain, with remaining parts taken from reference TRBV5-1 and TRBJ1-4, reads KAGVTQTPRYLIKTRGQQVTLSCSPISGHRSVSWYQQTPGQGLQFLFEYFSETQRNKGNFPGRFSGRQFSNSRSEMNVSTLELGDSALYLCASSLFWDDEKLFFGSGTQLSVL.

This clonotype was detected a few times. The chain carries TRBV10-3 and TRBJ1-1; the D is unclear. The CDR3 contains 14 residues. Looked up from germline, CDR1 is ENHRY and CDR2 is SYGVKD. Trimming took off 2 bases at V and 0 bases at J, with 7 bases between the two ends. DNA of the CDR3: TGTGCCATCAGTGAGCGAAGATTGAACACTGAAGCTTTCTTT. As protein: CAISERRLNTEAFF.